This TCR beta chain was identified during a study of blood T cell repertoires in COVID-19. Study as a whole: The origin of the acute and convalescent COVID-19 samples was the United States, Italy and Spain. Nucleic acid was either cDNA or gDNA, and it came from T cells, B-cell-depleted T cells, or PBMCs.

The table came from immunoSEQ multiplex PCR; TCRdb's copy has only in-frame clones and leaves some out. Among hundreds of thousands of clones listed, approximately 90% were seen once. J gave up 6 bases and V 0 bases, and 0 bases lay outside the gene matches. Germline V CDR1 and CDR2: SGDLS, YYNGEE. The CDR3 extends over 15 amino acids. Sequencing was done on a sample of peripheral blood. This chain connects TRBV9 to TRBJ2-3; the match to TRBD2 covers 14 bases. The source of this sequence is a woman aged 25-40 years with acute or convalescent COVID-19. The CDR3 protein is CASSVGLAGGDTQYF. CDR3 DNA: TGTGCCAGCAGCGTAGGACTAGCGGGGGGGGATACGCAGTATTTT.